A single sample is the source of the 22 T cell receptor beta chains below, sequenced in a study of regulatory T cells in long-lasting Graves disease. Specified time point: persistent/refractory GD, antithyroid drugs over 5 years with positive TRAb. The TCR library was made from RNA that had been extracted from PBMCs in TRIzol. Construction of the TCR beta libraries employed iRepertoire HTBI primers in conjunction with Arm-PCR of CDR3 regions. A single record per CDR3 protein comes from TCRdb applying MiXCR to the multiplex PCR reads. Of about 660,000 distinct CDR3 sequences listed, 25% to 35% are singletons. The input for sequencing was peripheral blood mononuclear cells (PBMCs), taken when the disease was refractory, from a patient treated with antithyroid drugs. These receptors were obtained from a female donor with Graves disease.

The rearrangement joins TRBV11-2 to TRBJ2-3; 8 nucleotides agree with TRBD1. Germline CDR1 is SGHAT and CDR2 is FQNNGV. This CDR3 spans 14 amino acids. Trimming removed 7 bases from V and 4 bases from J; junction bases left unmatched: 7. The CDR3 bases are TGTGCCAGCACTGCAGGGGGCTTGGCAGATACGCAGTATTTT. This gives the protein CASTAGGLADTQYF.

The table lists this clonotype with a few counts. The gene calls are TRBV2 and TRBJ2-4; weak D call: TRBD2 (6 bases). V was shortened by 8 bases and J by 7 bases, with 9 bases between the two germline ends. CDR1 is SNHLY and CDR2 is FYNNEI in the germline V gene. This CDR3 comprises 11 residues. The CDR3 protein is CASGGDNIQYF. In DNA form, the CDR3 reads TGTGCCAGCGGCGGGGACAACATTCAGTACTTC.

The rearrangement joins TRBV6-5 to TRBJ1-5; possible D gene TRBD1, 5 bases. Trimming removed 2 bases from V and 6 bases from J, with 11 bases in between. Germline lookup yields CDR1 MNHEY and CDR2 SVGAGI. The CDR3 is 14 amino acids. CDR3 loop: CASSYTWGVQPQHF. The CDR3 DNA reads TGTGCCAGCAGTTACACGTGGGGCGTTCAGCCCCAGCATTTT.

This clonotype was seen more than once but under ten times. The J gene is TRBJ2-2, the V gene TRBV5-4; possible D gene TRBD2, 5 bases. The germline gives CDR1 SGHNT, CDR2 YYREEE (reference sequence). The V end lost 4 bases, the J end lost 7 bases, and 11 bases lay between the germline ends. CDR3 length equals 13 residues. The chain's CDR3 is CASSPAGGGELFF. CDR3 nucleotide sequence: TGTGCCAGCAGCCCCGCGGGCGGCGGGGAGCTGTTTTTT.

V and J are TRBV6-6 and TRBJ1-2; TRBD1 aligns across 7 bases. The CDR3 consists of 17 residues. Per germline, CDR1 MNHNY and CDR2 SVGAGI (reference sequence). The V and J ends lost 0 bases and 4 bases, in that order; junction bases with no gene match: 11. In nucleotides, the CDR3 is TGTGCCAGCAGTTACTCGACGACAGGGACTATCGCCTATGGCTACACCTTC. As protein: CASSYSTTGTIAYGYTF.

The CDR3 region has the DNA TGCGCCAGCAGCGCAAGCTTCGGAGCGTATAATTCACCCCTCCACTTT. Its protein product is CASSASFGAYNSPLHF. The J gene is TRBJ1-6, the V gene TRBV5-1; D is uncertain. The germline V gene has CDR1 SGHRS and CDR2 YFSETQ. The germline V and J ends were trimmed by 4 bases and 4 bases, with 15 bases remaining between them. This CDR3 region has 16 residues.

The CDR3 coding sequence is TGTGCCAGCAGCCGCGCCCCCGGGAGCGAGCAGTACTTC. Its translation is CASSRAPGSEQYF. The J gene is TRBJ2-7, the V gene TRBV27, with D perhaps matching TRBD2 (6 bases). The CDR3 contains 13 residues. Germline V gene data show CDR1 as MNHEY and CDR2 as SMNVEV (reference sequence). The V gene lost 6 bases and the J gene lost 6 bases, with 15 bases spanning the gap.

This sequence joins TRBV10-3 and TRBJ2-7; D tentatively fits TRBD1 or TRBD2 (6 bases each). The V gene lost 5 bases and the J gene lost 0 bases, with 14 bases spanning the gap. The CDR3 consists of 15 residues. The germline V gene encodes CDR1 ENHRY and CDR2 SYGVKD. The CDR3 reads CAISSLGGLSYEQYF. In DNA form, the CDR3 reads TGTGCCATCAGTTCACTAGGGGGGCTCTCCTACGAGCAGTACTTC.

The V and J genes are TRBV7-9 and TRBJ2-7, with 8 bases aligning to TRBD1. In germline, CDR1 is SEHNR, CDR2 FQNEAQ (reference sequence). Losses at the gene ends were 5 bases for V and 3 bases for J; bases not matched to a gene: 9. CDR3 length equals 15 residues. DNA for the CDR3: TGTGCCAGCAGCCTCCCCGGACAGGGAGACTACGAGCAGTACTTC. Its protein product is CASSLPGQGDYEQYF.

This clonotype has just a few counts. The V call is TRBV11-3, the J call TRBJ2-5; D uncertain. CDR1 and CDR2 from the germline V gene are SGHNT and YENEEA. V was cut by 1 base and J by 5 bases, with 11 bases left in between. The length of the CDR3 is 14 residues. This CDR3 is CASSLGGRMETQYF. CDR3 DNA sequence: TGTGCCAGCAGCTTAGGCGGACGTATGGAGACCCAGTACTTC.

This clonotype has more than one count but fewer than ten. The V gene is TRBV20-1, the J gene TRBJ2-7, with 7 nucleotides matching TRBD1. Germline V gene lookup returns CDR1 DFQATT and CDR2 SNEGSKA (reference sequence). There are 15 residues in the CDR3. V trimming: 1 base; J trimming: 3 bases; junction bases outside the gene matches: 9. As DNA, the CDR3 is TGCAGTGCTAGAGGGACAGGAGAGCCGTACTACGAGCAGTACTTC. Its protein product is CSARGTGEPYYEQYF.

This clonotype has at least ten counts. The V call is TRBV28, the J call TRBJ1-2; D is possibly TRBD1 (6 bases). V was shortened by 6 bases and J by 7 bases, with 15 bases between the two germline ends. CDR1 is MDHEN, CDR2 SYDVKM, per germline. The CDR3 contains 13 residues. The CDR3 DNA is TGTGCCAGCAGGCAGCAGGGGAGTCTTGGCTACACCTTC. Encoded protein: CASRQQGSLGYTF.

This clonotype was counted ten times or more. The chain joins TRBV7-2 to TRBJ2-5, with 10 nucleotides matching TRBD2. Germline V gene sequence: CDR1 SGHTA, CDR2 FQGNSA. This CDR3 has 17 amino acids. Trimming at V came to 3 bases and at J to 0 bases, leaving 7 bases not matched to a gene. The CDR3 loop is CASSFGLADRYQETQYF. The CDR3 DNA reads as TGTGCCAGCAGCTTTGGACTAGCGGACCGGTACCAAGAGACCCAGTACTTC. Using reference TRBV7-2 and TRBJ2-5 for the parts outside the CDR3, the full variable domain is GAGVSQSPSNKVTEKGKDVELRCDPISGHTALYWYRQSLGQGLEFLIYFQGNSAPDKSGLPSDRFSAERTGGSVSTLTIQRTQQEDSAVYLCASSFGLADRYQETQYFGPGTRLLVL.

The table lists this clonotype with a few counts. CDR3 coding DNA: TGTGCCAGCACCCCGTTTTTCCGGGGCACAGATACGCAGTATTTT. It is translated as CASTPFFRGTDTQYF. This chain connects TRBV11-2 to TRBJ2-3, with D uncertain. V lost 7 bases and J 1 base, leaving 15 bases between the germline ends. Germline lookup yields CDR1 SGHAT and CDR2 FQNNGV. The CDR3 runs to 15 residues.

This clonotype was seen only a few times. The CDR3 DNA is TGTGCCAGCAGTTACTTATCACAGGGTTCGCGCACTGAAGCTTTCTTT. Its translation is CASSYLSQGSRTEAFF. The chain combines TRBV6-2 or TRBV6-3 with TRBJ1-1, with D perhaps matching TRBD1 (6 bases). The CDR3 loop spans 16 amino acids. Trimming shortened V by 1 base and J by 4 bases, and 16 bases separated the two germline ends. Germline CDR1 MNHEY, CDR2 SVGEGT.

V is TRBV7-2 and J is TRBJ2-5; 8 bases are shared with TRBD2. The CDR3 has 20 amino acids. Germline lookup yields CDR1 SGHTA and CDR2 FQGNSA. V shed 2 bases and J 1 base; nucleotides not matched to a gene: 18. CDR3 in DNA: TGTGCCAGCAGCTTAATCGAACGGGAGGGCCTCCACTTAATCCAAGAGACCCAGTACTTC. This sequence encodes CASSLIEREGLHLIQETQYF. The whole variable domain, filled in from reference TRBV7-2 and TRBJ2-5, reads GAGVSQSPSNKVTEKGKDVELRCDPISGHTALYWYRQSLGQGLEFLIYFQGNSAPDKSGLPSDRFSAERTGGSVSTLTIQRTQQEDSAVYLCASSLIEREGLHLIQETQYFGPGTRLLVL.

This rearrangement joins TRBV20-1 to TRBJ2-1; 12 nucleotides match TRBD2. J gave up 6 bases and V 5 bases, and 11 bases lay outside the gene matches. Germline loops: CDR1 DFQATT, CDR2 SNEGSKA (reference sequence). CDR3 size: 16 residues. CDR3 region: CSALDAASGRVNEQFF. The CDR3 nucleotides are TGCAGTGCTCTAGACGCGGCTAGCGGGAGGGTCAATGAGCAGTTCTTC.

The genes are TRBV11-2 and TRBJ1-5, with 7 bases matching TRBD1. Per germline, CDR1 SGHAT and CDR2 FQNNGV. J gave up 8 bases and V 4 bases, and 20 bases lay outside the gene matches. The CDR3 totals 18 residues. The CDR3 loop is CASSSGIRGQTAREPQHF. The CDR3 nucleotides are TGTGCCAGCAGCTCGGGTATTCGGGGACAGACAGCGAGGGAGCCCCAGCATTTT.

The rearrangement uses TRBV25-1 and TRBJ1-1, with D perhaps TRBD1 (5 bases). V was trimmed by 7 bases and J by 4 bases, leaving 10 bases between them. The CDR3 is 12 amino acids. In germline, CDR1 is MGHDK, CDR2 SYGVNS. The CDR3 nucleotides read TGTGCCAGCAAAGGGGCAGCCACTGAAGCTTTCTTT. Translation: CASKGAATEAFF.

The chain recombines TRBV12-3 or TRBV12-4 with TRBJ2-1; 12 positions match TRBD2. This CDR3 has 17 amino acids. V gave up 2 bases and J gave up 0 bases; unmatched junction bases: 2. Here the CDR3 reads CASSLLAGGVSYNEQFF. The CDR3 bases are TGTGCCAGCAGTTTACTAGCGGGAGGGGTCTCCTACAATGAGCAGTTCTTC.

This chain uses TRBV12-3 or TRBV12-4 with TRBJ2-7; no clear D gene. The CDR3 covers 13 residues. The germline V and J ends were trimmed by 3 bases and 3 bases, with 9 bases remaining between them. CDR3 DNA: TGTGCCAGCAGTTTCTCACAGCTCTACGAGCAGTACTTC. Its translation is CASSFSQLYEQYF.

This sequence joins TRBV11-2 and TRBJ1-6; D unresolved. V dropped 1 base and J dropped 7 bases, with 14 bases sitting between them. The CDR3 loop spans 16 amino acids. In germline, CDR1 is SGHAT, CDR2 FQNNGV. The chain's CDR3 is CASSLVALSGNSPLHF. The CDR3, as DNA: TGTGCCAGCAGCTTAGTTGCACTTTCCGGGAATTCACCCCTCCACTTT.